The rows below give T cell receptor beta chains drawn from one sample of a study of T cell responses to AZD1222 COVID-19 vaccine. Using immunoSEQ multiplex PCR, the repertoire was profiled, and TCRdb retains in-frame clones only, with some absent. Of tens of thousands of clones detected, about 83% appear once; the ten largest clones hold about 9.4%. Sequenced here: peripheral blood, sampled on day 0 of AZD1222 vaccination. The receptors derive from an adult in good health. Each CDR3 is given with its conserved first and last residue. A D gene is named only where the DNA matches it firmly. A row's size may be missing; if present it is once, few, many or a size class.

v_gene,j_gene,abundance,d_gene,CDR3nt,CDR3aa
TRBV7-8,TRBJ1-1,-,TRBD1,TGTGCCAGCAGCACCTCACAGGGGGCAGGCACTGAAGCTTTCTTT,CASSTSQGAGTEAFF
TRBV28,TRBJ2-7,once,-,TGTGCCAGCAGTTTACCCCGGGAGACAGGGAGCTCCTACGAGCAGTACTTC,CASSLPRETGSSYEQYF
TRBV4-2,TRBJ2-2,-,TRBD2,TGTGCCAGCAGCCAATCTCGAGCGGGGGATGCCACCGGGGAGCTGTTTTTT,CASSQSRAGDATGELFF
TRBV6-5,TRBJ1-4,-,TRBD1,TGTGCCAGCAGCCCAGGGGGAGGGGTGGATGAAAAACTGTTTTTT,CASSPGGGVDEKLFF
TRBV30,TRBJ1-2,-,-,TGTGCCTGGAGCCTCGGCATCGACTATGGCTACACCTTC,CAWSLGIDYGYTF
TRBV9,TRBJ1-2,many,-,TGTGCCAGCAGCGACCCCCAACTTACCTATGGCTACACCTTC,CASSDPQLTYGYTF
TRBV12-3/TRBV12-4,TRBJ1-5,-,-,TGTGCCAGCAGCCCCGGGGGGGGATTGCCCCAGCATTTT,CASSPGGGLPQHF
TRBV2,TRBJ1-1,-,TRBD1,TGTGCCAGCAGGACAGGGGTGGGGACTGAAGCTTTCTTT,CASRTGVGTEAFF
TRBV6-7,TRBJ2-1,-,-,TGTGCCAGCAGTATAAGCCGGGACCCCCTAGCCTACAATGAGCAGTTCTTC,CASSISRDPLAYNEQFF
TRBV5-1,TRBJ2-7,many,-,TGCGCCAGCAGCCCTTTTGCGGGGGCAACCTCCTACGAGCAGTACTTC,CASSPFAGATSYEQYF
TRBV13,TRBJ1-4,-,-,TGTGCCAGCAGCTTGAACAGGGCTTCTAATGAAAAACTGTTTTTT,CASSLNRASNEKLFF
TRBV19,TRBJ2-5,-,TRBD1,TGTGCCAGTAGGACAGGGTCCTCTTTGGAGACCCAGTACTTC,CASRTGSSLETQYF
TRBV5-6,TRBJ2-1,-,-,TGTGCCTCGGGGTTCAATGAGCAGTTCTTC,CASGFNEQFF
TRBV7-2,TRBJ1-3,-,-,TGTGCCAGCAGCTTAGCACCCTCTGGAAACACCATATATTTT,CASSLAPSGNTIYF
TRBV27,TRBJ1-2,-,TRBD1,TGTGCCAGCAGAAAGACAGGGGGTAACTATGGCTACACCTTC,CASRKTGGNYGYTF
TRBV18,TRBJ1-3,-,TRBD1,TGTGCCAGCTCACCACCGACAGGGGACACCATATATTTT,CASSPPTGDTIYF
TRBV4-3,TRBJ2-3,-,-,TGCGCCAGCAGCGCCGGGACCCTACTTACAGATACGCAGTATTTT,CASSAGTLLTDTQYF
TRBV2,TRBJ2-2,-,TRBD2,TGTGCCAGCAGTGAGATTCGGCTAGCGGGGGGGACCGGGGAGCTGTTTTTT,CASSEIRLAGGTGELFF
TRBV6-1,TRBJ2-3,few,-,TGTGCCAGCAGTGAAGGCCCCTACGGTACAGATACGCAGTATTTT,CASSEGPYGTDTQYF
TRBV27,TRBJ1-6,-,-,TGTGCCAGCGGCTCGCCAATCCGACAGGCCCTTTCACCCCTCCACTTT,CASGSPIRQALSPLHF
TRBV21-1,TRBJ2-3,-,-,TGTGCCAGCAGCAAATTTCACCTAGCGGGGTACACACCAGATACGCAGTATTTT,CASSKFHLAGYTPDTQYF